Below, 28 T cell receptor beta chains from the same sample are listed, as sequenced in a study of blood T cell repertoires in COVID-19 (dated by TCRdb to 2019 to 2021). Library preparation used the immunoSEQ multiplex PCR assay. Not all clones reach the TCRdb copy of this immuneACCESS table, which keeps in-frame sequences only. Checked studies attribute under half of the gap to unresolved V genes and leave the rest unexplained. In this sample the table shows more than 95,000 clones, about 80% of which occur a single time. Together, the top ten hold 2.5% to 4% of the sample. Source material: peripheral blood. Source of these receptors: a woman of 80 years or more with active or convalescent COVID-19.

V gene TRBV28 combines with J gene TRBJ1-1; 11 positions agree with TRBD1. The CDR3 covers 14 residues. V dropped 8 bases and J dropped 5; count of bases not matched to a gene: 7. The germline V gene encodes CDR1 MDHEN and CDR2 SYDVKM. CDR3 in DNA: TGTGCCAGCTGGACAGGGGGCATTTCGACTGAAGCTTTCTTT. Protein product: CASWTGGISTEAFF.

This chain joins TRBV6-2 or TRBV6-3 and TRBJ1-2; D remains ambiguous. Germline V lookup: CDR1 MNHEY, CDR2 SVGEGT. CDR3 length: 12 residues. The V end lost 5 bases, the J end lost 4 bases, and 8 bases lay between the germline ends. The CDR3 region has the DNA TGTGCCAGCAGTGACTTCTTCTATGGCTACACCTTC. The encoded protein is CASSDFFYGYTF.

The gene calls are TRBV9 and TRBJ1-1, with 7 bases that match TRBD1. The CDR3 has 16 amino acids. Germline V gene lookup returns CDR1 SGDLS and CDR2 YYNGEE. V lost 4 bases, J lost 5 bases, and 14 bases stayed unmatched. The CDR3 sequence is CASSQTTGAGGTEAFF. The CDR3 DNA sequence: TGTGCCAGCAGCCAAACTACAGGGGCAGGAGGGACTGAAGCTTTCTTT.

This chain connects TRBV19 to TRBJ1-2; 10 bases map to TRBD1. This CDR3 has 15 residues. V gave up 3 bases and J gave up 6 bases; unmatched junction bases: 7. Germline values: CDR1 LNHDA, CDR2 SQIVND (reference sequence). CDR3 amino acids: CASSIQSGTGDGYTF. The DNA for the CDR3 is TGTGCCAGTAGTATCCAATCCGGGACAGGGGATGGCTACACCTTC.

This chain uses TRBV19 with TRBJ2-3; TRBD2 matches at 8 bases. CDR1 and CDR2 from the germline V gene are LNHDA and SQIVND (reference sequence). The V and J ends lost 6 bases and 0 bases, in that order; junction bases with no gene match: 8. CDR3 size: 16 residues. The CDR3 DNA is TGTGCCAGTAGCGCCATTAGCGGGGTGAGCACAGATACGCAGTATTTT. This translates into CASSAISGVSTDTQYF.

The chain combines TRBV7-2 with TRBJ1-2; the match to TRBD1 covers 8 bases. There are 19 residues in the CDR3. In germline, CDR1 is SGHTA, CDR2 FQGNSA. V gave up 5 bases and J gave up 6 bases; unmatched junction bases: 23. Written as DNA, the CDR3 is TGTGCCAGCAGCCCTTCCTTTAGACAGGGGCCCACTAGTTTGAATGGCTACACCTTC. This sequence encodes CASSPSFRQGPTSLNGYTF.

V and J are TRBV30 and TRBJ2-2, with TRBD1 matching over 12 bases. Germline V gene sequence: CDR1 GTSNPN, CDR2 SVGIG (reference sequence). The CDR3 has 17 amino acids. V shed 2 bases and J 7 bases; nucleotides not matched to a gene: 11. Here the CDR3 reads CAWSPRAGQGAIGELFF. The CDR3 DNA sequence: TGTGCCTGGAGTCCCCGGGCGGGACAGGGGGCGATCGGGGAGCTGTTTTTT.

The rearrangement joins TRBV29-1 to TRBJ1-1; tentatively, D is TRBD1 (6 bases). There are 14 residues in the CDR3. The germline gives CDR1 SQVTM, CDR2 ANQGSEA. Deletions cut 6 bases from V and 0 bases from J, with 14 bases between. DNA of the CDR3: TGCAGCGTCGGCACAGGGTCTTTGAACACTGAAGCTTTCTTT. This gives the protein CSVGTGSLNTEAFF.

This clone was detected only a few times. The chain carries TRBV24-1 and TRBJ2-1, with 8 positions matching TRBD1. The V segment lost 3 bases and the J segment 5 bases; nucleotides outside the gene matches: 11. The V gene's germline CDR1 is KGHDR and CDR2 SFDVKD. This CDR3 is built from 17 residues. CDR3 sequence (DNA): TGTGCCACCAGTGATCCGGCCGGGACAGGTGCTAACAATGAGCAGTTCTTC. Encoded protein: CATSDPAGTGANNEQFF.

Written as DNA, the CDR3 is TGTGCCAGCAGCTACGAGGGGGCTTCTAATGAAAAACTGTTTTTT. Its protein product is CASSYEGASNEKLFF. The V gene is TRBV5-4, the J gene TRBJ1-4; 7 bases match TRBD1. CDR1 is SGHNT and CDR2 is YYREEE in the germline V gene (reference sequence). The junction had 5 bases not matched to a gene; V was cut back by 3 bases and J by 3 bases. CDR3 length equals 15 residues.

V and J are TRBV18 and TRBJ2-7, with TRBD1 as a possible D gene (5 bases). CDR3 length: 14 amino acids. Between the trimmed V and J ends, which lost 4 bases and 2 bases, there was a span of 12 bases. In germline, CDR1 is KGHSH, CDR2 LQKENI. CDR3 region: CASSLAGNTYEQYF. In nucleotides, the CDR3 is TGTGCCAGCTCACTCGCAGGGAATACCTACGAGCAGTACTTC.

This clone came up many times. The rearrangement links TRBV5-1 to TRBJ1-3; tentatively, D is TRBD1 (6 bases). Deletions cut 4 bases from V and 2 bases from J, with 13 bases between. This CDR3 contains 15 residues. Germline V CDR1 and CDR2: SGHRS, YFSETQ. The chain's CDR3 is CASSIGQPAGNTIYF. CDR3 in DNA: TGCGCCAGCAGCATTGGACAGCCTGCTGGAAACACCATATATTTT.

The sample holds a few counts of this clone. The rearrangement uses TRBV2 and TRBJ2-5, with 7 bases lining up with TRBD1. The CDR3 has 12 residues. Trimming at V came to 7 bases and at J to 11 bases, leaving 10 bases not matched to a gene. In germline, CDR1 is SNHLY, CDR2 FYNNEI. The DNA for the CDR3 is TGTGCCAGCACCACCGGGACAGCAAATCAGTACTTC. Translation gives CASTTGTANQYF.

This rearrangement joins TRBV19 to TRBJ1-6; no reliable D call. Trimming pared 3 bases from V and 8 bases from J, leaving 17 bases between. CDR3 length: 16 amino acids. Germline assignment: CDR1 LNHDA and CDR2 SQIVND (reference sequence). CDR3 protein: CASSIGGYLEYSPLHF. As DNA, the CDR3 is TGTGCCAGTAGTATTGGAGGTTACTTGGAATATTCACCCCTCCACTTT. Together with reference TRBV19 and TRBJ1-6, the CDR3 gives the full variable domain: DGGITQSPKYLFRKEGQNVTLSCEQNLNHDAMYWYRQDPGQGLRLIYYSQIVNDFQKGDIAEGYSVSREKKESFPLTVTSAQKNPTAFYLCASSIGGYLEYSPLHFGNGTRLTVT.

This chain connects TRBV10-2 to TRBJ1-1; a weak D match, TRBD1 (5 bases). CDR3 length: 11 residues. CDR1 and CDR2 from the germline V gene are WSHSY and SAAADI. The germline V and J ends were trimmed by 8 bases and 1 base, with 5 bases remaining between them. DNA for the CDR3: TGCGCCAGCGGACAGAACACTGAAGCTTTCTTT. It is translated as CASGQNTEAFF.

The chain combines TRBV30 with TRBJ2-7; 7 nucleotides agree with TRBD2. In germline, CDR1 is GTSNPN, CDR2 SVGIG (reference sequence). The V segment lost 6 bases and the J segment 3 bases; nucleotides outside the gene matches: 8. CDR3 length: 13 amino acids. The CDR3, as DNA: TGTGCCTGCTCAAGGGAGGGAGTCTACGAGCAGTACTTC. Translating gives CACSREGVYEQYF.

V is TRBV28 and J is TRBJ2-7, with 8 bases aligning to TRBD1. The CDR3 is 16 residues long. Germline trimming cut 5 bases from V and 5 bases from J; bases unmatched to any gene: 14. In germline, CDR1 is MDHEN, CDR2 SYDVKM. The CDR3 reads CASSLPRTGKRHEQYF. CDR3 sequence (DNA): TGTGCCAGCAGTCTACCCAGGACAGGGAAACGCCACGAGCAGTACTTC.

This chain uses TRBV28 with TRBJ1-3; 9 bases agree with TRBD1. CDR1 is MDHEN and CDR2 is SYDVKM in the germline V gene. V lost 9 bases to trimming and J lost 4 bases; unmatched junction nucleotides: 13. The CDR3 has 16 amino acids. This chain's CDR3 is CASPPPGQGAGNTIYF. The DNA for the CDR3 is TGTGCCAGTCCCCCACCGGGACAGGGTGCCGGAAACACCATATATTTT.

The table lists this clone with a count of one. The chain has TRBV15 and TRBJ1-5, with D tentatively TRBD1 (6 bases). Germline CDR1 is LNHNV and CDR2 is YYDKDF (reference sequence). Trimming shortened V by 3 bases and J by 2 bases, and 8 bases separated the two germline ends. The CDR3 covers 14 residues. CDR3 sequence reads: CATSRRTGNQPQHF. CDR3 DNA sequence: TGTGCCACCAGCAGGCGGACAGGCAATCAGCCCCAGCATTTT.

The chain uses TRBV7-9 and TRBJ1-1, with a possible D match to TRBD1 (5 bases). The V gene's germline CDR1 is SEHNR and CDR2 FQNEAQ (reference sequence). Trimming left V 4 bases short and J 2 bases short, with 20 bases between. This CDR3 spans 17 amino acids. CDR3 sequence: CASSSRGRSPFNTEAFF. As DNA, the CDR3 is TGTGCCAGCAGCTCCCGGGGGAGATCCCCATTTAACACTGAAGCTTTCTTT.

This chain joins TRBV19 and TRBJ1-2; 9 bases map to TRBD1. J lost 6 bases, V lost 10 bases, and 9 bases had no gene match. Germline CDR1 reads LNHDA; CDR2 reads SQIVND (reference sequence). The CDR3 runs 13 residues. CDR3 sequence: CATVGQGQNGYTF. DNA for the CDR3: TGTGCCACCGTCGGACAGGGGCAGAATGGCTACACCTTC.

The CDR3: CASSIIRDRGLETQYF. CDR3 DNA sequence: TGTGCCAGCAGTATAATCCGGGACAGGGGCTTGGAGACCCAGTACTTC. The V and J genes are TRBV14 and TRBJ2-5; TRBD1 agrees at 10 bases. This CDR3 is built from 16 residues. The germline gives CDR1 SGHDN, CDR2 FVKESK. V dropped 6 bases and J dropped 5; count of bases not matched to a gene: 12. The full variable domain, its missing parts supplied by reference TRBV14 and TRBJ2-5, is EAGVTQFPSHSVIEKGQTVTLRCDPISGHDNLYWYRRVMGKEIKFLLHFVKESKQDESGMPNNRFLAERTGGTYSTLKVQPAELEDSGVYFCASSIIRDRGLETQYFGPGTRLLVL.

The J gene is TRBJ1-5, the V gene TRBV21-1; the table names TRBD1, a call not compared with the DNA. TRBV21-1 is labeled a pseudogene. There are 17 residues in the CDR3. DNA of the CDR3: TGTGCCAGCAGCTCCGGACAGCCGTTAGATAGCAATCAGCCCCAGCATTTT. This encodes CASSSGQPLDSNQPQHF.

This chain links TRBV5-1 with TRBJ1-3, with no clear D. The CDR3 loop spans 20 amino acids. The V and J ends lost 0 bases and 0 bases respectively, with 22 bases between them. Germline-derived CDR1 and CDR2 are SGHRS and YFSETQ. CDR3 residues: CASSLAVIGGTLSSGNTIYF. The CDR3 nucleotides are TGCGCCAGCAGCTTGGCTGTAATCGGAGGTACTCTGAGCTCTGGAAACACCATATATTTT.

J is TRBJ2-3 and V is TRBV28; TRBD2 is a possible D gene (6 bases). Germline V gene sequence: CDR1 MDHEN, CDR2 SYDVKM. With 2 bases removed from V and 1 base from J, the gap between germline ends came to 10 bases. The CDR3 has 15 residues. The CDR3 loop is CASSLAGLRTDTQYF. Here the CDR3 DNA reads TGTGCCAGCAGTTTAGCGGGGCTCCGCACAGATACGCAGTATTTT.

This chain connects TRBV2 to TRBJ1-1, with D unclear. Germline-derived CDR1 and CDR2 are SNHLY and FYNNEI. This CDR3 comprises 16 residues. V lost 2 bases and J lost 5, with 18 bases in between. CDR3: CASSESNQIRSTEAFF. CDR3 nucleotides: TGTGCCAGCAGTGAATCCAATCAGATACGGAGTACTGAAGCTTTCTTT.

V gene TRBV28 combines with J gene TRBJ1-1; D is undetermined. The CDR3 is made up of 14 amino acids. Trimming stripped 4 bases from V and 3 bases from J, with 12 bases between. Germline assignment: CDR1 MDHEN and CDR2 SYDVKM. CDR3 bases: TGTGCCAGCAGTTGGTGGGGAGAATACACTGAAGCTTTCTTT. Protein sequence: CASSWWGEYTEAFF.

The gene calls are TRBV7-2 and TRBJ1-1; no clear D. The CDR3 runs to 14 residues. CDR1 and CDR2 (germline): SGHTA, FQGNSA. Trimming shortened V by 2 bases and J by 0 bases, and 7 bases separated the two germline ends. The CDR3 sequence: CASSLTPMNTEAFF. CDR3 nucleotides: TGTGCCAGCAGCTTAACCCCTATGAACACTGAAGCTTTCTTT.